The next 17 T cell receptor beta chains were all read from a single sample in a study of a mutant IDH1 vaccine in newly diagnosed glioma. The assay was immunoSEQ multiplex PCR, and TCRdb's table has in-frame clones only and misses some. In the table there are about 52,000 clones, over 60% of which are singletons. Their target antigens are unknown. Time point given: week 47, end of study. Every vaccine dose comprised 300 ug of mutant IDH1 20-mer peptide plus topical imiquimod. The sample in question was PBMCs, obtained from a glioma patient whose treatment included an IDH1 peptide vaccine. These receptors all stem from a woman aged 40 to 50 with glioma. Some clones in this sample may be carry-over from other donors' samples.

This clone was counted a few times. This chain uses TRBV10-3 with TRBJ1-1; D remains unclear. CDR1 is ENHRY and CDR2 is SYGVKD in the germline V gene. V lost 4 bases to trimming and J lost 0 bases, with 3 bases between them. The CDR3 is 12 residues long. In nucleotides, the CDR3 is TGTGCCATCAGTGGCATGAACACTGAAGCTTTCTTT. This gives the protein CAISGMNTEAFF.

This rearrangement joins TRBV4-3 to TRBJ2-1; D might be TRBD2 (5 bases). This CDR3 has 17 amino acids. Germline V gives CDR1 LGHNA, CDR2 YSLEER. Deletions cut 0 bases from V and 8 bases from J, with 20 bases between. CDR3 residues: CASSQDYRGFVSDEQFF. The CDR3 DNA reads TGCGCCAGCAGCCAAGATTATCGGGGATTCGTCTCGGATGAGCAGTTCTTC.

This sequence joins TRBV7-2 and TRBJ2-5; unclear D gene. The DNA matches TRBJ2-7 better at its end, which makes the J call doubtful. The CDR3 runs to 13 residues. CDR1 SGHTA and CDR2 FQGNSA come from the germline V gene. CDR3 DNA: TGTGCCAGCAGCTTCGCCGGGCCCTACGAGCAGTACTTC. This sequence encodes CASSFAGPYEQYF.

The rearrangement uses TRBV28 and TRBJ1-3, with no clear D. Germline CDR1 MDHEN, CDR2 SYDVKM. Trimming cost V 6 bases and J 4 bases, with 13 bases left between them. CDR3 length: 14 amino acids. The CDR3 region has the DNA TGTGCCAGCAGCTTTTCCCTGGGAGGAAACACCATATATTTT. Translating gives CASSFSLGGNTIYF.

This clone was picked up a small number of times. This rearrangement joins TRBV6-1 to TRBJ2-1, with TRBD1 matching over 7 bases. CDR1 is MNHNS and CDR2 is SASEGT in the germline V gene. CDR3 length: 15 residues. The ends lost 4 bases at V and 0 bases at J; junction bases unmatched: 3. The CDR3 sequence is CASSARQGSYNEQFF. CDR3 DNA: TGTGCCAGCAGTGCCCGACAGGGCTCCTACAATGAGCAGTTCTTC.

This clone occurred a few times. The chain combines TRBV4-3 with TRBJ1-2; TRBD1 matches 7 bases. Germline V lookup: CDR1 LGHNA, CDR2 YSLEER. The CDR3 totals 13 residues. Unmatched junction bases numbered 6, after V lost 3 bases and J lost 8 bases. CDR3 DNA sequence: TGCGCCAGCAGCCAGATACAGGGGAGCGGCTACACCTTC. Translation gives CASSQIQGSGYTF.

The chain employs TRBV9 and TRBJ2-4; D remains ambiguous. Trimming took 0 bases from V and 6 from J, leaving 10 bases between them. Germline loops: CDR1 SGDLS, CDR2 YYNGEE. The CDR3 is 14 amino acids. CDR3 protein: CASSVEGSSNIQYF. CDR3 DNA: TGTGCCAGCAGCGTAGAGGGATCCTCAAACATTCAGTACTTC.

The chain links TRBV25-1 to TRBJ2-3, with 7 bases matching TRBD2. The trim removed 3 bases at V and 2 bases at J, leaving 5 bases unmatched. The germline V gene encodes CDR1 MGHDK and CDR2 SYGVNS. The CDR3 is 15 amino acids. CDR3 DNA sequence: TGTGCCAGCAGTGACTCTAGCGGATTCACAGATACGCAGTATTTT. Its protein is CASSDSSGFTDTQYF.

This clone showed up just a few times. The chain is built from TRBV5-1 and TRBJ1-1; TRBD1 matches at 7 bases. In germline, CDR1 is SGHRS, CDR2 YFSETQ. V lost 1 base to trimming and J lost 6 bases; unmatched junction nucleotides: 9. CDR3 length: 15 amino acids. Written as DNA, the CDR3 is TGCGCCAGCAGCTTGTTGCAGGGGGAAAGGGCTGAAGCTTTCTTT. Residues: CASSLLQGERAEAFF.

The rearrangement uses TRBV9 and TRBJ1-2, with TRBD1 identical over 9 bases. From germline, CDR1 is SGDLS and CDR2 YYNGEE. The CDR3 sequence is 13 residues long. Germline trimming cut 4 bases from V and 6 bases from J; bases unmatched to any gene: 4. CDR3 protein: CASSPDRGHGYTF. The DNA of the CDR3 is TGTGCCAGCAGCCCGGACAGGGGCCATGGCTACACCTTC.

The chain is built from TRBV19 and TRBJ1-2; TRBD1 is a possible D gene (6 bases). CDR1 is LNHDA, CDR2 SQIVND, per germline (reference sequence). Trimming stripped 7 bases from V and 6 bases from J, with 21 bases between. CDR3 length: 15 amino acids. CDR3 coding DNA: TGTGCCAGTACCCCGGGGCAGGGGTTCTTGCATGGCTACACCTTC. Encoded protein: CASTPGQGFLHGYTF.

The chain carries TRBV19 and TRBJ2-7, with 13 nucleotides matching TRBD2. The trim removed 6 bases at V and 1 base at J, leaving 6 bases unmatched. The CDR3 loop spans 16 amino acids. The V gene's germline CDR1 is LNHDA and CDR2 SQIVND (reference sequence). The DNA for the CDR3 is TGTGCCAGTAGCACCGGGACTAGCGGGGCGTCCTACGAGCAGTACTTC. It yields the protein CASSTGTSGASYEQYF.

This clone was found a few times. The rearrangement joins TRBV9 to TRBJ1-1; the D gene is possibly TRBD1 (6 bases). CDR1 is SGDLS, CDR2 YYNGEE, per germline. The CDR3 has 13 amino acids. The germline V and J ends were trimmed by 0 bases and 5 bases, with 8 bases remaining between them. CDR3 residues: CASSVVRGTEAFF. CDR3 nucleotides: TGTGCCAGCAGCGTAGTGAGGGGGACTGAAGCTTTCTTT.

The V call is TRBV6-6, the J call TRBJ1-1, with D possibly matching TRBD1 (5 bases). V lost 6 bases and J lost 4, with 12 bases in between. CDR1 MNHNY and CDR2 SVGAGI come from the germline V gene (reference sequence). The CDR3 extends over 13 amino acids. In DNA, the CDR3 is TGTGCCAGCAGCACACGGGGCGGCACTGAAGCTTTCTTT. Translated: CASSTRGGTEAFF.

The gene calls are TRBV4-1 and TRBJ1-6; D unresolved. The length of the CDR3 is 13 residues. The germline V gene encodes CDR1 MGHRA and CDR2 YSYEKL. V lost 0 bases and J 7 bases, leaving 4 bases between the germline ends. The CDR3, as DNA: TGCGCCAGCAGCCAAGAAGTGAATTCACCCCTCCACTTT. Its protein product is CASSQEVNSPLHF.

CDR3 protein: CASSSAQGSTEAFF. As DNA, the CDR3 is TGTGCCAGCAGTTCCGCACAGGGTAGCACTGAAGCTTTCTTT. This chain uses TRBV6-5 with TRBJ1-1, with a weak D call TRBD1 (6 bases). Deletions cut 4 bases from V and 4 bases from J, with 13 bases between. This CDR3 has 14 residues. Germline V gene lookup returns CDR1 MNHEY and CDR2 SVGAGI.

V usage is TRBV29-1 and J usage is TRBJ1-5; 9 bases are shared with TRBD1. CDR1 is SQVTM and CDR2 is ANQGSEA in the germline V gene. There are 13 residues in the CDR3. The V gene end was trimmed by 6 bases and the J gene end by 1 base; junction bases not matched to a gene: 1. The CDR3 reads CSVGTGSNQPQHF. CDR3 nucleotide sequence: TGCAGCGTGGGGACAGGGAGCAATCAGCCCCAGCATTTT.